One and the same sample provided the 14 T cell receptor beta chains below, sequenced in a study of cytomegalovirus exposure and HLA in healthy donors. Primers for the PCR totalled 60 Vbeta and 13 Jbeta. Produced via immunoSEQ multiplex PCR; TCRdb's table is partial and in-frame only. This table holds more than 90,000 clones, less than 80% found once. The material sequenced was PBMCs. These receptors were taken from a young woman in good health and CMV-seronegative.

This clone showed up just a few times. This chain joins TRBV19 and TRBJ2-3; a weak D match, TRBD1 (6 bases). Germline lookup yields CDR1 LNHDA and CDR2 SQIVND (reference sequence). Deletions cut 4 bases from V and 0 bases from J, with 14 bases between. The CDR3 is 16 residues long. CDR3 in amino acids: CASSTGQRISTDTQYF. The CDR3 DNA follows: TGTGCCAGTAGTACCGGACAGCGGATTAGCACAGATACGCAGTATTTT.

This chain links TRBV5-6 with TRBJ2-3; perhaps TRBD2 as D (6 bases). The CDR3 spans 16 residues. The germline gives CDR1 SGHDT, CDR2 YYEEEE. V was cut by 2 bases and J by 3 bases, with 16 bases left in between. CDR3 region: CASSFRISGETDTQYF. CDR3 coding DNA: TGTGCCAGCAGCTTTAGGATCTCGGGAGAGACAGATACGCAGTATTTT.

Concerning this clone: One junction end disagrees with the germline gene, perhaps due to a read error. J is TRBJ1-4 and V is TRBV7-7; 7 positions agree with TRBD1. The CDR3 runs 13 residues. Germline CDR1 SSHAT, CDR2 FNYEAQ (reference sequence). Here the CDR3 reads CASSLETGTELFF. The CDR3 DNA sequence: TGTGCTAGCAGCTTAGAGACAGGGACGGAACTGTTTTTT.

V and J are TRBV18 and TRBJ2-7, with TRBD1 identical over 8 bases. From germline, CDR1 is KGHSH and CDR2 LQKENI. CDR3 length: 13 residues. V gave up 5 bases and J gave up 0 bases; unmatched junction bases: 0. The CDR3: CASSDRGSYEQYF. CDR3 bases: TGTGCCAGCTCAGACAGGGGCTCCTACGAGCAGTACTTC.

This chain uses TRBV27 with TRBJ2-5, with TRBD2 as a possible D gene (5 bases). The end of the DNA is better explained by TRBJ2-7, so the J call may be wrong. The CDR3 contains 16 residues. Germline values: CDR1 MNHEY, CDR2 SMNVEV (reference sequence). The CDR3 sequence is CASSTLGETFSYEQYF. CDR3 DNA sequence: TGTGCCAGCAGTACCCTCGGGGAAACCTTCTCCTACGAGCAGTACTTC.

This clone was seen a handful of times. The rearrangement links TRBV2 to TRBJ1-4; D possibly corresponds to TRBD1 (6 bases). Trimming removed 6 bases at V and 4 bases at J, with 12 bases between. Germline CDR1 is SNHLY and CDR2 is FYNNEI. The CDR3 totals 14 residues. CDR3 DNA sequence: TGTGCCAGCAGAGATTTACAGGGTAATGAAAAACTGTTTTTT. As protein: CASRDLQGNEKLFF.

The V call is TRBV11-2, the J call TRBJ2-6, with D hard to call. The germline gives CDR1 SGHAT, CDR2 FQNNGV. This CDR3 has 15 residues. V was pared by 1 base and J by 0 bases, with 4 bases between. The CDR3 region has the DNA TGTGCCAGCAGCTTAGCGTACTCTGGGGCCAACGTCCTGACTTTC. This gives the protein CASSLAYSGANVLTF.

The rearrangement joins TRBV7-6 to TRBJ1-3; D might be TRBD1 (5 bases). Germline lookup yields CDR1 SGHVS and CDR2 FNYEAQ. V was clipped by 5 bases and J by 2 bases, with 13 bases between them. This CDR3 has 15 residues. The CDR3 spells CASSQRTQTGNTIYF. CDR3 DNA: TGTGCCAGCAGCCAAAGGACACAGACTGGAAACACCATATATTTT.

This clone has just a few counts. CDR3 DNA: TGTGCCAGCAGCGAACTAGCAGGGAATTCACCCCTCCACTTT. It codes for CASSELAGNSPLHF. The genes are TRBV6-4 and TRBJ1-6, with D tentatively TRBD1 (5 bases). This CDR3 spans 14 amino acids. Trimming left V 6 bases short and J 7 bases short, with 13 bases between. Germline CDR1 is MRHNA and CDR2 is SNTAGT.

The V gene is TRBV6-1, the J gene TRBJ1-5, with no clear D. V was trimmed by 4 bases and J by 4 bases, leaving 2 bases between them. The CDR3 extends over 11 amino acids. Germline CDR1 is MNHNS and CDR2 is SASEGT. The CDR3: CASSVNQPQHF. CDR3 sequence (DNA): TGTGCCAGCAGTGTAAATCAGCCCCAGCATTTT.

This clone showed up just a few times. In DNA form, the CDR3 reads TGTGCCATCAGCACACACCTCCGGGACTCCTATATTAGCTCCTACAATGAGCAGTTCTTC. It specifies CAISTHLRDSYISSYNEQFF. This chain links TRBV10-3 with TRBJ2-1; TRBD2 is a possible D gene (6 bases). Germline values: CDR1 ENHRY, CDR2 SYGVKD. V lost 6 bases and J 0 bases, leaving 27 bases between the germline ends. The CDR3 covers 20 residues.

The chain recombines TRBV9 with TRBJ1-1; 7 bases align to TRBD1. The germline V gene encodes CDR1 SGDLS and CDR2 YYNGEE. V shed 4 bases and J 4 bases; nucleotides not matched to a gene: 7. This CDR3 has 14 amino acids. The CDR3 reads CASSSPQGGTEAFF. Here the CDR3 DNA reads TGTGCCAGCAGCTCCCCCCAGGGGGGCACTGAAGCTTTCTTT.

V is TRBV5-4 and J is TRBJ1-4; D uncertain. Germline assignment: CDR1 SGHNT and CDR2 YYREEE (reference sequence). The CDR3 has 14 amino acids. V was clipped by 4 bases and J by 8 bases, with 15 bases between them. Written as DNA, the CDR3 is TGTGCCAGCAGCGTATGGACGGGAGGAGAAAAACTGTTTTTT. Translation gives CASSVWTGGEKLFF.

This chain joins TRBV5-1 and TRBJ2-1, with unresolved D. Germline values: CDR1 SGHRS, CDR2 YFSETQ. There are 14 residues in the CDR3. Trimming left V 1 base short and J 10 bases short, with 15 bases between. The CDR3 bases are TGCGCCAGCAGCTTGCTAGAGACTCCCCAAGAGCAGTTCTTC. This translates into CASSLLETPQEQFF.